These 26 T cell receptor beta chains were all obtained from the same sample, sequenced in a study of blood T cells in healthy people across ages. Together with a sample-barcoded 5' primer, a J-beta primer mix was included in a second PCR lasting roughly 6 to 12 cycles. TCRdb reprocessed the 5' RACE reads via MiXCR and lists one record per CDR3 protein. This sample yields around 620,000 distinct CDR3 sequences, of which about 26% are seen a single time; 15% to 20% belongs to the top ten. The sequencing input was blood. The receptors shown here come from a woman aged 70-85 years in good health.

The CDR3 spells CSARDRERQDTQYF. The CDR3 coding sequence is TGCAGTGCTAGAGATCGCGAGCGTCAGGATACGCAGTATTTT. The V call is TRBV20-1, the J call TRBJ2-3; the D is unclear. Per germline, CDR1 DFQATT and CDR2 SNEGSKA (reference sequence). V was shortened by 0 bases and J by 6 bases, with 13 bases between the two germline ends. The length of the CDR3 is 14 residues.

This clonotype has only a few counts. This chain uses TRBV11-2 with TRBJ2-3; D possibly uses TRBD1 or TRBD2 (6 bases each). The V end was cut by 5 bases, the J end by 0 bases, with 15 bases between. The CDR3 is made up of 16 amino acids. Looked up from germline, CDR1 is SGHAT and CDR2 is FQNNGV. The CDR3 region is CASSPRSGASTDTQYF. The CDR3 DNA sequence: TGTGCCAGCAGCCCGCGGTCGGGGGCTAGCACAGATACGCAGTATTTT.

A few counts support this clonotype. The CDR3 DNA follows: TGTGCCAGCAGCCTTCAACCCCGACAGGGGGTATCTTACGAGCAGTACTTC. It codes for CASSLQPRQGVSYEQYF. This chain connects TRBV7-2 to TRBJ2-7, with 9 bases aligning to TRBD1. This CDR3 has 17 residues. Trimming at V came to 5 bases and at J to 4 bases, leaving 15 bases not matched to a gene. Germline V gene sequence: CDR1 SGHTA, CDR2 FQGNSA.

In its sample, this clonotype was seen a few times. The chain links TRBV30 to TRBJ2-1; D is possibly TRBD1 (7 bases). The CDR3 covers 15 residues. Germline CDR1 and CDR2: GTSNPN and SVGIG (reference sequence). With 1 base removed from V and 5 bases from J, the gap between germline ends came to 15 bases. The CDR3 reads CAWSEAGRGDNEQFF. CDR3 coding DNA: TGTGCCTGGAGTGAGGCAGGCAGGGGGGACAATGAGCAGTTCTTC.

This clonotype occurred once. The gene calls are TRBV6-2 or TRBV6-3 and TRBJ2-3; 11 bases are shared with TRBD2. The germline V gene has CDR1 MNHEY and CDR2 SVGEGT. The CDR3 spans 19 residues. Trimming cost V 0 bases and J 2 bases; bases outside gene matches: 10. CDR3 protein: CASSYSTKGLAVYTDTQYF. The CDR3 nucleotides read TGTGCCAGCAGTTACTCGACGAAGGGACTAGCGGTCTACACAGATACGCAGTATTTT.

The V and J genes are TRBV5-1 and TRBJ2-7; no clear D gene. Trimming removed 4 bases at V and 1 base at J, with 12 bases between. The CDR3 has 14 amino acids. The germline V gene encodes CDR1 SGHRS and CDR2 YFSETQ. In DNA form, the CDR3 reads TGCGCCAGCAGCACCGATTCCCTTTCCTACGAGCAGTACTTC. Protein: CASSTDSLSYEQYF. The whole variable domain, remainder taken from reference TRBV5-1 and TRBJ2-7, is KAGVTQTPRYLIKTRGQQVTLSCSPISGHRSVSWYQQTPGQGLQFLFEYFSETQRNKGNFPGRFSGRQFSNSRSEMNVSTLELGDSALYLCASSTDSLSYEQYFGPGTRLTVT.

This clonotype was picked up many times. One junction end does not reproduce the germline sequence, and a read error may be involved. V is TRBV7-2 and J is TRBJ2-1; 7 bases match TRBD2. Germline CDR1 is SGHTA and CDR2 is FQGNSA. This CDR3 is built from 14 residues. The CDR3 coding sequence is TGCGCCAGCAGCTTAAGCGGGGCGTACAATGAGCAGTTCTTC. It translates to CASSLSGAYNEQFF.

This clonotype has only a few counts. The chain links TRBV2 to TRBJ1-4; weak D call: TRBD1 (6 bases). The CDR3 length is 13 residues. Germline V gives CDR1 SNHLY, CDR2 FYNNEI. Trimming removed 7 bases at V and 7 bases at J, with 13 bases between. The CDR3 is CASTRWGAEKLFF. In DNA form, the CDR3 reads TGTGCCAGCACCCGATGGGGGGCTGAAAAACTGTTTTTT.

V is TRBV6-2 or TRBV6-3 and J is TRBJ1-2; D not resolved. V lost 4 bases and J lost 3, with 15 bases in between. This CDR3 spans 15 amino acids. Germline-derived CDR1 and CDR2 are MNHEY and SVGEGT. The CDR3 spells CASSSRGAGDYGYTF. For the CDR3, the DNA is TGTGCCAGCAGTTCGCGGGGTGCGGGAGACTATGGCTACACCTTC.

V gene TRBV6-6 combines with J gene TRBJ1-3; 8 nucleotides line up with TRBD1. The length of the CDR3 is 16 residues. Trimming at V came to 1 base and at J to 2 bases, leaving 4 bases not matched to a gene. Germline V gene sequence: CDR1 MNHNY, CDR2 SVGAGI (reference sequence). This chain's CDR3 is CASSYFPQGAGNTIYF. Written as DNA, the CDR3 is TGTGCCAGCAGTTACTTCCCACAGGGGGCTGGAAACACCATATATTTT.

V gene TRBV27 combines with J gene TRBJ1-1, with a tentative D call TRBD1 (6 bases). V was clipped by 10 bases and J by 3 bases, with 12 bases between them. This CDR3 has 12 amino acids. Looked up from germline, CDR1 is MNHEY and CDR2 is SMNVEV (reference sequence). The CDR3 DNA reads TGTGCCACATGGGGGGCGGACACTGAAGCTTTCTTT. This sequence encodes CATWGADTEAFF.

The V call is TRBV10-3, the J call TRBJ1-1, with D hard to call. The CDR3 spans 13 residues. The germline V and J ends were trimmed by 6 bases and 2 bases, with 10 bases remaining between them. The germline gives CDR1 ENHRY, CDR2 SYGVKD. The CDR3 here is CAISYDGNTEAFF. The CDR3 nucleotides are TGTGCCATCAGCTATGACGGTAACACTGAAGCTTTCTTT.

The chain couples TRBV29-1 to TRBJ2-1; no definite D call. V was clipped by 0 bases and J by 0 bases, with 6 bases between them. The germline V gene has CDR1 SQVTM and CDR2 ANQGSEA. This CDR3 spans 14 amino acids. CDR3 nucleotide sequence: TGCAGCGTTGAAGATATAGCCTCCTACAATGAGCAGTTCTTC. Translation: CSVEDIASYNEQFF.

The chain joins TRBV7-3 to TRBJ2-5; 7 bases match TRBD2. This CDR3 has 15 residues. Looked up from germline, CDR1 is SGHTA and CDR2 is FQGTGA. V lost 0 bases, J lost 2 bases, and 3 bases stayed unmatched. This CDR3 reads CASSLTAGTQETQYF. CDR3 DNA: TGTGCCAGCAGCTTAACAGCGGGGACTCAAGAGACCCAGTACTTC.

This clonotype was seen a few times. V gene TRBV7-2 combines with J gene TRBJ1-2, with 9 bases lining up with TRBD1. V trimming: 5 bases; J trimming: 8 bases; junction bases outside the gene matches: 15. Germline CDR1 reads SGHTA; CDR2 reads FQGNSA. The CDR3 length is 16 residues. In nucleotides, the CDR3 is TGTGCCAGCAGCCCTAGCTGGGACAGGGTCTCAAGGGGCTACACCTTC. Protein: CASSPSWDRVSRGYTF.

This clonotype is a singleton in its sample. The chain employs TRBV10-3 and TRBJ2-7; 9 bases match TRBD2. Germline lookup yields CDR1 ENHRY and CDR2 SYGVKD. CDR3 length equals 14 residues. V shed 6 bases and J 4 bases; nucleotides not matched to a gene: 7. CDR3 bases: TGTGCCATCAGGGGGACTAGCAGTTTGTACGAGCAGTACTTC. Translation: CAIRGTSSLYEQYF.

About this clonotype: Its ends do not fully match the called genes, so a read error is possible. This chain joins TRBV7-2 and TRBJ1-2, with D perhaps matching TRBD1 (6 bases). The CDR3 sequence is 11 residues long. CDR1 SGHTA and CDR2 FQGNSA come from the germline V gene. Here the CDR3 reads CASSSQGGASF. The CDR3 coding sequence is TGTGCCAGCAGCTCCCAAGGGGGGGCTTCCTTC.

This clonotype was detected only a few times. The chain links TRBV10-3 to TRBJ2-1; TRBD1 aligns across 9 bases. The end of the DNA is better explained by TRBJ2-5, so the J call may be wrong. CDR1 ENHRY and CDR2 SYGVKD come from the germline V gene. CDR3 size: 13 residues. The CDR3 DNA reads TGTGCCATTAGACAGGGGGAACGTGAGACCCAGTACTTC. Its protein is CAIRQGERETQYF.

V is TRBV28 and J is TRBJ2-5; the match to TRBD1 covers 8 bases. V shed 3 bases, J shed 5 bases, and the junction held 5 bases outside the gene matches. Germline CDR1 and CDR2: MDHEN and SYDVKM. The CDR3 covers 14 residues. CDR3 amino acids: CASSFAGGLETQYF. CDR3 sequence (DNA): TGTGCCAGCAGTTTTGCAGGGGGCCTGGAGACCCAGTACTTC.

The CDR3 DNA reads as TGCAGTGCGCGGGGACTAAATACCTACAATGAGCAGTTCTTC. Its protein is CSARGLNTYNEQFF. V is TRBV20-1 and J is TRBJ2-1, with TRBD2 identical over 7 bases. Germline CDR1 is DFQATT and CDR2 is SNEGSKA (reference sequence). After removal of 6 bases from V and 2 bases from J, the junction contained 7 bases not matched to a gene. CDR3 length equals 14 residues.

This chain uses TRBV10-2 with TRBJ2-5; maybe TRBD1 (6 bases). The J call may be mistaken, given a closer DNA end match to TRBJ2-7. Germline CDR1 is WSHSY and CDR2 is SAAADI. The CDR3 totals 16 residues. The CDR3 DNA reads as TGCGCCAGCAGTGAGTCGGTGTGGCCAGGGGCCTACGAGCAGTACTTC. It translates to CASSESVWPGAYEQYF.

The V gene is TRBV5-6, the J gene TRBJ1-2; 7 bases are a match to TRBD1. The germline gives CDR1 SGHDT, CDR2 YYEEEE. This CDR3 spans 13 amino acids. V was pared by 3 bases and J by 8 bases, with 7 bases of the junction left unmatched. CDR3 region: CASSWQGVEGYTF. CDR3 nucleotides: TGTGCCAGCAGCTGGCAGGGGGTCGAAGGCTACACCTTC.

The gene calls are TRBV5-1 and TRBJ2-5; the match to TRBD1 covers 8 bases. The DNA end favors TRBJ2-7, so the J call may be wrong. Germline values: CDR1 SGHRS, CDR2 YFSETQ. The CDR3 has 15 amino acids. DNA for the CDR3: TGCGCCAGCAGCTTGCCGGGACAGGTTCCCTACGAGCAGTACTTC. Translation gives CASSLPGQVPYEQYF.

This clonotype was observed a few times. The rearrangement uses TRBV2 and TRBJ2-5; TRBD2 agrees at 7 bases. The CDR3 covers 15 residues. The V segment lost 3 bases and the J segment 0 bases; nucleotides outside the gene matches: 4. The germline V gene has CDR1 SNHLY and CDR2 FYNNEI. This CDR3 reads CASSDDGGYQETQYF. The CDR3 nucleotides are TGTGCCAGCAGTGATGACGGGGGGTACCAAGAGACCCAGTACTTC.

The genes are TRBV20-1 and TRBJ2-1; D tentatively reads TRBD1 or TRBD2 (5 bases each). Germline CDR1 is DFQATT and CDR2 is SNEGSKA (reference sequence). Trimming took 4 bases from V and 5 from J, leaving 12 bases between them. The CDR3 loop spans 13 amino acids. CDR3 DNA: TGCAGTGCTACGGGGCAGGGCAACAATGAGCAGTTCTTC. Translation: CSATGQGNNEQFF.

This clonotype was found a few times. CDR3 nucleotides: TGTGCCAGCAGCTTAGAGGGGACTCTGGGGGGCTACACCTTC. It specifies CASSLEGTLGGYTF. The chain combines TRBV7-9 with TRBJ1-2; D perhaps matches TRBD1 (5 bases). CDR1 and CDR2 from the germline V gene are SEHNR and FQNEAQ (reference sequence). The V end lost 1 base, the J end lost 8 bases, and 14 bases lay between the germline ends. CDR3 length: 14 residues.